The sequence of this TCR beta chain was determined in a study of glioma-infiltrating T cells. Turning to the study itself: Low-grade gliomas were grade II; glioblastomas were grade IV at initial diagnosis. Sequencing aimed for 4.5- to 10-fold coverage of about a million peripheral T cells.

Using RNA template, CDR3s of TCR alpha and beta were amplified with iRepertoire arm-PCR. MiXCR, applied by TCRdb to the multiplex PCR reads, yields one record per CDR3 protein. The sample records a few hundred thousand distinct CDR3 sequences, about two fifths being singletons. Study-level points and caveats: Signature shared blood CDR3 motifs were enriched in low-divergence and depleted in high-divergence patients. Gliomas, especially low-grade, showed above-expected tissue-blood divergence; non-neoplastic patients showed below.

Concerning this clonotype: Its target is not known.

Material for sequencing was glioma tissue, nonneoplastic brain tissue, or PBMCs (not recorded which). The TCR was taken from a human donor with low-grade glioma or glioblastoma, undergoing nonglioma brain surgery, or in good health (not recorded which).

The CDR3 region is CATCRDRNYEQYF. The CDR3 nucleotides are TGTGCCACCTGCCGGGACAGGAACTACGAGCAGTACTTC. J is TRBJ2-7 and V is TRBV15; 8 bases align to TRBD1. The CDR3 spans 13 residues. CDR1 LNHNV and CDR2 YYDKDF come from the germline V gene (reference sequence). Trimming at V came to 8 bases and at J to 3 bases, leaving 6 bases not matched to a gene.